One and the same sample provided the 15 T cell receptor beta chains below, sequenced in a study of human T cells and chemical hapten exposure. Documented time point: patch test 2, 6 weeks after DPC sensitization. Treatment indicated: therapeutic diphenylcyclopropenone sensitization with weekly scalp DPC. Each CDR3 protein is one row after TCRdb ran MiXCR on the RACE reads. The repertoire holds some 71,000 distinct CDR3 sequences, with 9% to 12% as singletons. Sequences were derived from whole blood, sampled in connection with sensitization to the hapten diphenylcyclopropenone (DPC). The receptors derive from a woman aged 45-65 years with alopecia areata. Some clones in this sample may be carry-over from other donors' samples.

This clonotype was counted at least ten times. The V call is TRBV6-5, the J call TRBJ1-2, with a tentative D call TRBD1 (5 bases). The CDR3 loop spans 13 amino acids. Per germline, CDR1 MNHEY and CDR2 SVGAGI. V lost 6 bases, J lost 0 bases, and 8 bases lay in between. The CDR3 sequence is CASRRDPNYGYTF. The CDR3 coding sequence is TGTGCCAGCAGGAGGGACCCTAACTATGGCTACACCTTC.

This clonotype was recorded many times. The CDR3 nucleotides read TGTGCCAGCAGCAAACTCGGCTCCGCGCCAGGAGAGACCCAGTACTTC. It codes for CASSKLGSAPGETQYF. The V and J genes are TRBV7-3 and TRBJ2-5; D gene unclear. The CDR3 is 16 residues long. Looked up from germline, CDR1 is SGHTA and CDR2 is FQGTGA. The V and J ends lost 5 bases and 4 bases respectively, with 20 bases between them.

This chain links TRBV12-3 or TRBV12-4 with TRBJ1-1; D remains unclear. The V end lost 6 bases, the J end lost 1 base, and 9 bases lay between the germline ends. This CDR3 has 13 residues. CDR3 protein: CASSKGRNTEAFF. DNA for the CDR3: TGTGCCAGCAGCAAAGGCAGGAACACTGAAGCTTTCTTT.

The gene calls are TRBV11-2 and TRBJ2-3; D is unresolved. The germline V gene encodes CDR1 SGHAT and CDR2 FQNNGV. There are 17 residues in the CDR3. Trimming took off 0 bases at V and 9 bases at J, with 22 bases between the two ends. CDR3 sequence (DNA): TGTGCCAGCAGCTTAGACGAGGTGACACGGATCCGAGGCACGCAGTATTTT. Translating it yields CASSLDEVTRIRGTQYF.

The chain combines TRBV19 with TRBJ2-2, with 7 bases lining up with TRBD1. CDR3 length: 17 residues. V was pared by 0 bases and J by 0 bases, with 4 bases of the junction left unmatched. CDR1 and CDR2 (germline): LNHDA, SQIVND (reference sequence). CDR3 in DNA: TGTGCCAGTAGTATAGACTCCGGGACAGCGAACACCGGGGAGCTGTTTTTT. Its translation: CASSIDSGTANTGELFF.

V usage is TRBV5-1 and J usage is TRBJ2-1; 9 positions match TRBD2. CDR1 SGHRS and CDR2 YFSETQ come from the germline V gene. With V trimmed by 4 bases and J by 0 bases, 8 bases remained unmatched. The CDR3 length is 17 residues. Here the CDR3 DNA reads TGCGCCAGCAGCCTGGGTTCTAGCGGGACCTCCTACAATGAGCAGTTCTTC. This encodes CASSLGSSGTSYNEQFF. The full variable domain, with the rest looked up from reference TRBV5-1 and TRBJ2-1, is KAGVTQTPRYLIKTRGQQVTLSCSPISGHRSVSWYQQTPGQGLQFLFEYFSETQRNKGNFPGRFSGRQFSNSRSEMNVSTLELGDSALYLCASSLGSSGTSYNEQFFGPGTRLTVL.

This clonotype occurred a few times. The V gene is TRBV29-1, the J gene TRBJ2-3, with D unresolved. This CDR3 has 12 residues. CDR1 is SQVTM, CDR2 ANQGSEA, per germline. CDR3 protein: CSHGRAQDTQYF. The CDR3 nucleotides are TGCAGTCATGGACGCGCGCAAGATACGCAGTATTTT.

This clonotype has just a few counts. The V gene is TRBV20-1, the J gene TRBJ1-6, with 7 bases lining up with TRBD1. The CDR3 contains 16 residues. The germline V gene encodes CDR1 DFQATT and CDR2 SNEGSKA (reference sequence). Unmatched junction bases numbered 11, after V lost 5 bases and J lost 4 bases. This CDR3 reads CSAQIPGQNYNSPLHF. The CDR3 DNA is TGCAGTGCTCAAATCCCGGGACAGAATTATAATTCACCCCTCCACTTT.

This rearrangement joins TRBV29-1 to TRBJ2-1; 9 bases map to TRBD2. The V segment lost 4 bases and the J segment 6 bases; nucleotides outside the gene matches: 4. Germline V gives CDR1 SQVTM, CDR2 ANQGSEA. The CDR3 consists of 13 residues. In DNA form, the CDR3 reads TGCAGCGTTGCAATAGCGGGAGCCAATGAGCAGTTCTTC. Amino acid sequence: CSVAIAGANEQFF.

This clonotype was observed many times. The chain has TRBV7-6 and TRBJ2-5; D unresolved. The germline gives CDR1 SGHVS, CDR2 FNYEAQ. The CDR3 runs to 13 residues. V lost 10 bases to trimming and J lost 0 bases, with 12 bases between them. Here the CDR3 reads CATFYVYQETQYF. CDR3 DNA sequence: TGTGCCACCTTTTACGTGTACCAAGAGACCCAGTACTTC.

In DNA form, the CDR3 reads TGTGCCATCACTCCCGGGGGGCCAGATACGCAGTATTTT. Translation: CAITPGGPDTQYF. The rearrangement joins TRBV10-3 to TRBJ2-3, with a possible D match to TRBD2 (7 bases). The germline V and J ends were trimmed by 7 bases and 4 bases, with 12 bases remaining between them. The CDR3 is 13 amino acids. Per the germline V gene, CDR1 is ENHRY and CDR2 is SYGVKD.

This clonotype was seen only a few times. The chain joins TRBV7-2 to TRBJ1-4; 9 nucleotides line up with TRBD1. Germline values: CDR1 SGHTA, CDR2 FQGNSA. The CDR3 totals 14 residues. V lost 5 bases, J lost 8 bases, and 6 bases stayed unmatched. CDR3: CASSPGQGDEKLFF. CDR3 coding DNA: TGTGCCAGCAGCCCGGGACAGGGCGACGAAAAACTGTTTTTT.

In its sample, this clonotype was seen many times. The genes are TRBV20-1 and TRBJ2-7; D might be TRBD2 (6 bases). CDR1 and CDR2 (germline): DFQATT, SNEGSKA (reference sequence). V gave up 2 bases and J gave up 5 bases, with 13 bases separating them. The CDR3 contains 13 residues. The CDR3 here is CSARRVAAHEQYF. Here the CDR3 DNA reads TGCAGTGCTAGAAGGGTAGCGGCCCACGAGCAGTACTTC.

At least ten counts were recorded for this clonotype. The V gene is TRBV30, the J gene TRBJ1-1, with no clear D. The CDR3 sequence is 13 residues long. Per the germline V gene, CDR1 is GTSNPN and CDR2 is SVGIG (reference sequence). The V gene lost 2 bases and the J gene lost 2 bases, with 9 bases spanning the gap. The CDR3 loop reads CAWSQQVNTEAFF. In DNA form, the CDR3 reads TGTGCCTGGAGTCAACAAGTCAACACTGAAGCTTTCTTT.

The chain has TRBV27 and TRBJ2-1; no firm D call. Germline V gene data show CDR1 as MNHEY and CDR2 as SMNVEV (reference sequence). The CDR3 length is 11 residues. Trimming pared 6 bases from V and 4 bases from J, leaving 4 bases between. CDR3 loop: CASRNYNEQFF. CDR3 in DNA: TGTGCCAGCAGAAATTACAATGAGCAGTTCTTC.